These T cell receptor beta chains were read from a single sample in a study of T cell responses to AZD1222 COVID-19 vaccine. Clones were read by immunoSEQ multiplex PCR, and TCRdb kept only the in-frame ones, dropping some. This table holds 75,000 to 100,000 clones, around nine tenths found once. This specimen consisted of peripheral blood, obtained on day 0 of AZD1222 vaccination. These receptors all stem from an adult in good health. Both conserved end residues are part of each CDR3. Fields, in order: V gene, clone size, J gene, D gene, CDR3 DNA, CDR3 protein. D genes are given only for firm matches. A row's size may be missing; if present it is once, few, many or a size class.

V gene: TRBV27; clone size: -; J gene: TRBJ2-2; D gene: -; CDR3 DNA: TGTGCCACTGCGAACACCGGGGAGCTGTTTTTT; CDR3 protein: CATANTGELFF
V gene: TRBV27; clone size: -; J gene: TRBJ2-2; D gene: TRBD1; CDR3 DNA: TGTGCCAGCAGTGGGACAGGGAACACCGGGGAGCTGTTTTTT; CDR3 protein: CASSGTGNTGELFF
V gene: TRBV6-5; clone size: many; J gene: TRBJ2-1; D gene: TRBD2; CDR3 DNA: TGTGCCAGCAGTTACGAGGCGGGAGCCAACTACAATGAGCAGTTCTTC; CDR3 protein: CASSYEAGANYNEQFF
V gene: TRBV19; clone size: -; J gene: TRBJ2-2; D gene: TRBD2; CDR3 DNA: TGTGCCAGTAGTAAAACTAGCGGAATTGGGGCTACCGGGGAGCTGTTTTTT; CDR3 protein: CASSKTSGIGATGELFF
V gene: TRBV6-5; clone size: -; J gene: TRBJ1-5; D gene: -; CDR3 DNA: TGTGCCAGCAGCCTGAACAGGGACGATCAGCCCCAGCATTTT; CDR3 protein: CASSLNRDDQPQHF
V gene: TRBV9; clone size: -; J gene: TRBJ2-5; D gene: -; CDR3 DNA: TGTGCCAGCAGCGTAGGCGGGGGAGGACAGGCCCAGTACTTC; CDR3 protein: CASSVGGGGQAQYF
V gene: TRBV29-1; clone size: -; J gene: TRBJ1-2; D gene: -; CDR3 DNA: TGCAGCGTAACCGGTGACAGGCCGGGCTACACCTTC; CDR3 protein: CSVTGDRPGYTF
V gene: TRBV19; clone size: -; J gene: TRBJ1-1; D gene: -; CDR3 DNA: TGTGCCAGTAGTAACCAGGGAGCCTCTGAAGCTTTCTTT; CDR3 protein: CASSNQGASEAFF
V gene: TRBV29-1; clone size: -; J gene: TRBJ2-2; D gene: -; CDR3 DNA: TGCAGCGTTGAAAGCCCTACCGGGGAGCTGTTTTTT; CDR3 protein: CSVESPTGELFF
V gene: TRBV5-6; clone size: -; J gene: TRBJ2-1; D gene: -; CDR3 DNA: TGTGCCAGCAGCTTGCGCCAGGGAACACGAGAGCAGTTCTTC; CDR3 protein: CASSLRQGTREQFF
V gene: TRBV4-1; clone size: -; J gene: TRBJ1-6; D gene: -; CDR3 DNA: TGCGCCAGCAGCCGTCACTTAGGGCCCGGGACGAGCTCCTATAATTCACCCCTCCACTTT; CDR3 protein: CASSRHLGPGTSSYNSPLHF
V gene: TRBV11-2; clone size: -; J gene: TRBJ1-1; D gene: -; CDR3 DNA: TGTGCCAGCAGGGCCCGGGCCGCAAACACTGAAGCTTTCTTT; CDR3 protein: CASRARAANTEAFF
V gene: TRBV30; clone size: -; J gene: TRBJ2-3; D gene: TRBD1; CDR3 DNA: TGTGCCTGGAGGGGACGGGACAGGTATACGCAGTATTTT; CDR3 protein: CAWRGRDRYTQYF
V gene: TRBV29-1; clone size: -; J gene: TRBJ2-1; D gene: -; CDR3 DNA: TGCAGCGTTGAGGACAATGAGCAGTTCTTC; CDR3 protein: CSVEDNEQFF
V gene: TRBV4-3; clone size: -; J gene: TRBJ1-1; D gene: TRBD1; CDR3 DNA: TGCGCCAGCAGCCAGATGACAGGGGACACTGAAGCTTTCTTT; CDR3 protein: CASSQMTGDTEAFF
V gene: TRBV13; clone size: -; J gene: TRBJ1-2; D gene: -; CDR3 DNA: TGTGCCAGCCTCGTGGCGATGTTCGCTAACTATGGCTACACCTTC; CDR3 protein: CASLVAMFANYGYTF
V gene: TRBV12-3/TRBV12-4; clone size: once; J gene: TRBJ2-1; D gene: -; CDR3 DNA: TGTGCCAGCAGTTTGGACAGTTACAATGAGCAGTTCTTC; CDR3 protein: CASSLDSYNEQFF
V gene: TRBV10-3; clone size: -; J gene: TRBJ1-5; D gene: -; CDR3 DNA: TGTGCCATCAGTGATGATCCTAATCAGCCCCAGCATTTT; CDR3 protein: CAISDDPNQPQHF
V gene: TRBV3-1/TRBV3-2; clone size: -; J gene: TRBJ2-5; D gene: TRBD1; CDR3 DNA: TGTGCCAGCAGCAATACCGGGACAGGGACTAAAGAGACCCAGTACTTC; CDR3 protein: CASSNTGTGTKETQYF
V gene: TRBV27; clone size: -; J gene: TRBJ1-2; D gene: -; CDR3 DNA: TGTGCCAGCAGTTTAAGCAGGGACCGGGGCTACACCTTC; CDR3 protein: CASSLSRDRGYTF
V gene: TRBV19; clone size: -; J gene: TRBJ2-1; D gene: TRBD2; CDR3 DNA: TGTGCCAGTAGTATAGGGACTAGTGATTTCGCTGAGCAGTTCTTC; CDR3 protein: CASSIGTSDFAEQFF
V gene: TRBV4-3; clone size: -; J gene: TRBJ2-1; D gene: TRBD2; CDR3 DNA: TGCGCCAGCAGCCAAGGAACAGGGATCGCGGGACTAGCGGGAGAGGCGCAGTTCTTC; CDR3 protein: CASSQGTGIAGLAGEAQFF
V gene: TRBV15; clone size: -; J gene: TRBJ2-5; D gene: TRBD1; CDR3 DNA: TGTGCCACCAGCCTTACTAGGGGGCAGGGTTACCAAGAGACCCAGTACTTC; CDR3 protein: CATSLTRGQGYQETQYF
V gene: TRBV6-5; clone size: -; J gene: TRBJ1-1; D gene: TRBD1; CDR3 DNA: TGTGCCAGCAGTTACTCACAGCCGACAGGGACTGAAGCTTTCTTT; CDR3 protein: CASSYSQPTGTEAFF
V gene: TRBV5-1; clone size: -; J gene: TRBJ2-1; D gene: TRBD2; CDR3 DNA: TGCGCCAGCAGCTCGATACCTAGCGGGAGCGCAAATGAGCAGTTCTTC; CDR3 protein: CASSSIPSGSANEQFF
V gene: TRBV15; clone size: -; J gene: TRBJ1-2; D gene: TRBD1; CDR3 DNA: TGTGCCACCAGCCGAGGGGACAGGAGCGACTATGGCTACACCTTC; CDR3 protein: CATSRGDRSDYGYTF
V gene: TRBV15; clone size: -; J gene: TRBJ1-5; D gene: -; CDR3 DNA: TGTGCCACCAGCAGAGATCGTGCCAGGGTCCTTCAGCCCCAGCATTTT; CDR3 protein: CATSRDRARVLQPQHF
V gene: TRBV29-1; clone size: -; J gene: TRBJ1-2; D gene: -; CDR3 DNA: TGCAGCGTTGACGTCGATGGCTACACCTTC; CDR3 protein: CSVDVDGYTF
V gene: TRBV6-2/TRBV6-3; clone size: -; J gene: TRBJ2-7; D gene: TRBD2; CDR3 DNA: TGTGCCAGCAGTTACCTAGCGGAAACCTACGAGCAGTACTTC; CDR3 protein: CASSYLAETYEQYF
V gene: TRBV5-1; clone size: -; J gene: TRBJ2-1; D gene: -; CDR3 DNA: TGCGCCAGCAGCTGGAGCTCCTACAATGAGCAGTTCTTC; CDR3 protein: CASSWSSYNEQFF
V gene: TRBV28; clone size: -; J gene: TRBJ2-7; D gene: -; CDR3 DNA: TGTGCCAGCAGCCTCAGGACAGTCCCCTTTTTGGACGAGCAGTACTTC; CDR3 protein: CASSLRTVPFLDEQYF
V gene: TRBV5-1; clone size: -; J gene: TRBJ2-7; D gene: TRBD2; CDR3 DNA: TGCGCCAGCAGCTTGTGGACTAGCGGAAGCTACGAGCAGTACTTC; CDR3 protein: CASSLWTSGSYEQYF
V gene: TRBV4-1; clone size: once; J gene: TRBJ1-5; D gene: TRBD1; CDR3 DNA: TGCGCCAGCAGCCTCGGACAGGGGGAACTTTATCAGCCCCAGCATTTT; CDR3 protein: CASSLGQGELYQPQHF
V gene: TRBV14; clone size: -; J gene: TRBJ2-1; D gene: TRBD2; CDR3 DNA: TGTGCCAGCAGCCAAGAAACTAGCGGGAGGTCTCTTCTGTTCTTC; CDR3 protein: CASSQETSGRSLLFF
V gene: TRBV5-1; clone size: -; J gene: TRBJ2-2; D gene: TRBD2; CDR3 DNA: TGCGCCAGCAGCTTCAGGGGGACTAGCGGGAGCGCGAACACCGGGGAGCTGTTTTTT; CDR3 protein: CASSFRGTSGSANTGELFF
V gene: TRBV19; clone size: -; J gene: TRBJ1-2; D gene: -; CDR3 DNA: TGTGCCAGTAGTATATGGACAGCTGAACCAAACTATGGCTACACCTTC; CDR3 protein: CASSIWTAEPNYGYTF
V gene: TRBV2; clone size: -; J gene: TRBJ2-3; D gene: -; CDR3 DNA: TGTGCCAGCAGAGACGGGGCTGATACGCAGTATTTT; CDR3 protein: CASRDGADTQYF
V gene: TRBV19; clone size: -; J gene: TRBJ1-1; D gene: -; CDR3 DNA: TGTGCCAGTAGTATGTGGGGGAACACTGAAGCTTTCTTT; CDR3 protein: CASSMWGNTEAFF
V gene: TRBV5-4; clone size: -; J gene: TRBJ2-7; D gene: -; CDR3 DNA: TGTGCCAGCAGCTTGACAGGGTTTAACTACGAGCAGTACTTC; CDR3 protein: CASSLTGFNYEQYF
V gene: TRBV28; clone size: once; J gene: TRBJ2-1; D gene: -; CDR3 DNA: TGTGCCAGCAGATCTGTTAGGGGGACTTTTTCTTACAATGAGCAGTTCTTC; CDR3 protein: CASRSVRGTFSYNEQFF
V gene: TRBV6-2/TRBV6-3; clone size: -; J gene: TRBJ2-1; D gene: -; CDR3 DNA: TGTGCCAGCAGTTACTCGAGTCATAGCGGCAATGAGCAGTTCTTC; CDR3 protein: CASSYSSHSGNEQFF
V gene: TRBV11-2; clone size: once; J gene: TRBJ2-2; D gene: TRBD2; CDR3 DNA: TGTGCCAGCAGCTTAGTTCCTAGCGGGGGACTGAACACCGGGGAGCTGTTTTTT; CDR3 protein: CASSLVPSGGLNTGELFF
V gene: TRBV9; clone size: -; J gene: TRBJ2-2; D gene: TRBD2; CDR3 DNA: TGTGCCAGCAGCGTCGGGACTAGCTTTTCCGGGGAGCTGTTTTTT; CDR3 protein: CASSVGTSFSGELFF
V gene: TRBV19; clone size: few; J gene: TRBJ2-7; D gene: -; CDR3 DNA: TGTGCCAGTAGTATAGTTGTAGGACAGCCCTACGAGCAGTACTTC; CDR3 protein: CASSIVVGQPYEQYF
V gene: TRBV3-1/TRBV3-2; clone size: -; J gene: TRBJ2-2; D gene: -; CDR3 DNA: TGTGCCAGCAGCCAAGAGTCCGGGGCCCGCCGGGGCACCGGGGAGCTGTTTTTT; CDR3 protein: CASSQESGARRGTGELFF
V gene: TRBV9; clone size: -; J gene: TRBJ1-6; D gene: -; CDR3 DNA: TGTGCCAGCAGCGTAGTCCCCGAGGGGACGGGGCCCCTCCACTTT; CDR3 protein: CASSVVPEGTGPLHF
V gene: TRBV7-3; clone size: -; J gene: TRBJ2-2; D gene: TRBD2; CDR3 DNA: TGTGCCAGCAGCTTCCGGGGGGATTGGAACACCGGGGAGCTGTTTTTT; CDR3 protein: CASSFRGDWNTGELFF
V gene: TRBV27; clone size: -; J gene: TRBJ1-2; D gene: -; CDR3 DNA: TGTGCCAGCAGTTTATCGTCCGGGGATGGCTACACCTTC; CDR3 protein: CASSLSSGDGYTF
V gene: TRBV5-4; clone size: -; J gene: TRBJ2-1; D gene: -; CDR3 DNA: TGTGCCAGCAGCTTTGGGGACGGATACAATGAGCAGTTCTTC; CDR3 protein: CASSFGDGYNEQFF
V gene: TRBV2; clone size: -; J gene: TRBJ2-5; D gene: -; CDR3 DNA: TGTGCCAGCGGGCCACGGACCCTCGAGACCCAGTACTTC; CDR3 protein: CASGPRTLETQYF
V gene: TRBV4-2; clone size: -; J gene: TRBJ2-3; D gene: TRBD2; CDR3 DNA: TGTGCCAGCAGCCAAGACGGGACTAGCGGGAGAGGGGATACGCAGTATTTT; CDR3 protein: CASSQDGTSGRGDTQYF
V gene: TRBV5-4; clone size: once; J gene: TRBJ2-1; D gene: -; CDR3 DNA: TGTGCCAGCAGCTCTTGGTTACTACGGGGGCATGAGCAGTTCTTC; CDR3 protein: CASSSWLLRGHEQFF